The source of this T cell receptor beta chain is a study of cytomegalovirus exposure and HLA in healthy donors. Study background: In an early release, HLA-typed donors contributed approximately 82 million unique TCR sequences. Caucasian-associated ancestry cluster membership applied to approximately 84% of 300 to 450 genotyped donors.

With V trimmed by 10 bases and J by 10 bases, 11 bases remained unmatched. This CDR3 comprises 13 residues. Germline CDR1 reads SGHAT; CDR2 reads FQNNGV. Study-level results: Association of 15,000 to 20,000 TCR beta sequences with HLA alleles was found at 0.05 false discovery rate in a later analysis.

Those who donated were healthy bone marrow donors. The study ran its PCR with 60 Vbeta and 13 Jbeta primers. Assay: immunoSEQ multiplex PCR; the TCRdb copy retains only in-frame clones and omits some. The sample includes around 240,000 clones, 82% of them seen just once. A word on this clone: Its antigen is as yet unknown.

Sequenced input: PBMCs. The receptor comes from a woman in her 40s in good health and CMV-seropositive. The V gene is TRBV11-2, the J gene TRBJ2-1, with 9 bases fitting TRBD2. CDR3 in DNA: TGTGCCACCCTAGGGCGGGGGGGGTCGGAGCAGTTCTTC. It translates to CATLGRGGSEQFF. The complete variable domain, with remaining parts taken from reference TRBV11-2 and TRBJ2-1, reads EAGVAQSPRYKIIEKRQSVAFWCNPISGHATLYWYQQILGQGPKLLIQFQNNGVVDDSQLPKDRFSAERLKGVDSTLKIQPAKLEDSAVYLCATLGRGGSEQFFGPGTRLTVL.